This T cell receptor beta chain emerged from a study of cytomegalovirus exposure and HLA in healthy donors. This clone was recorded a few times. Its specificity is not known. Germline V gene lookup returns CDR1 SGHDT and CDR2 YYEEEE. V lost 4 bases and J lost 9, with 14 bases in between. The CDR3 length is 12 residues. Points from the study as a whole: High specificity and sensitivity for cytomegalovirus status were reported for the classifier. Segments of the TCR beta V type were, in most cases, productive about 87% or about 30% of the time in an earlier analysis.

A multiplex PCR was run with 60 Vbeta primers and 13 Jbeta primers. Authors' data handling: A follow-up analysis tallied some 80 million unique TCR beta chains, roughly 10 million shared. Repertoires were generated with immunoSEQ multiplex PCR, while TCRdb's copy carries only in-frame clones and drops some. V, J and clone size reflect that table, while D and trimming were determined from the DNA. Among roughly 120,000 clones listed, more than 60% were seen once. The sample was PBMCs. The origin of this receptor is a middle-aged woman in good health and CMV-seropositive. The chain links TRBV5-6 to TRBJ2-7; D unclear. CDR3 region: CASSGTTSGQYF. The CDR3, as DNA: TGTGCCAGCAGCGGAACCACTTCAGGGCAGTACTTC.